A selection of T cell receptor beta chains follows, all from one sample in a study of shared clonotypes between healthy human individuals. The data were produced by immunoSEQ multiplex PCR, yet TCRdb's version contains in-frame clones alone and is incomplete. The sample yields some 2,400,000 clones, 90% to 97% seen once. Sequences were obtained from naive CD4+ T cells sorted from blood. The receptors were sampled from a man aged 18 to 29 in good health. Both conserved end residues are part of each CDR3. Fields, in order: V gene, D gene, clone size, J gene, CDR3 protein, CDR3 DNA. D genes are given only for firm matches. Not all rows give a size; the values are once, few, many and, for expanded clones, a class.

>TRBV5-4|-|-|TRBJ2-5
CASSSNTYSETQYF
TGTGCCAGCAGCTCGAATACGTACTCAGAGACCCAGTACTTC
>TRBV5-1|TRBD1|-|TRBJ1-6
CASSLVATGNSPLHF
TGCGCCAGCAGCTTGGTTGCGACAGGGAATTCACCCCTCCACTTT
>TRBV18|TRBD2|-|TRBJ2-5
CASSPLSGGAQETQYF
TGTGCCAGCTCACCACTTAGCGGGGGAGCCCAGGAGACCCAGTACTTC
>TRBV6-1|-|once|TRBJ2-3
CASRAATDTQYF
TGTGCCAGCAGGGCGGCCACAGATACGCAGTATTTT
>TRBV29-1|TRBD1|-|TRBJ1-2
CSVDGTVGGYTF
TGCAGCGTTGATGGGACAGTGGGTGGCTACACCTTC
>TRBV19|-|-|TRBJ1-5
CASEQGVSNQPQHF
TGTGCCAGTGAACAGGGCGTTAGCAATCAGCCCCAGCATTTT
>TRBV5-1|-|-|TRBJ1-3
CASSLVGDSGNTIYF
TGCGCCAGCAGCTTGGTGGGGGACTCTGGAAACACCATATATTTT
>TRBV9|TRBD2|-|TRBJ2-1
CASSVALAGVYNEQFF
TGTGCCAGCAGCGTAGCACTAGCGGGAGTGTACAATGAGCAGTTCTTC
>TRBV13|-|-|TRBJ2-6
CASSLQSGANVLTF
TGTGCCAGCAGCTTGCAGTCTGGGGCCAACGTCCTGACTTTC
>TRBV29-1|TRBD1|-|TRBJ2-1
CSVPWTGISYNEQFF
TGCAGCGTTCCCTGGACAGGGATCTCCTACAATGAGCAGTTCTTC
>TRBV11-2|TRBD2|-|TRBJ2-1
CASSPHLAGVEQFF
TGTGCCAGCAGCCCCCACCTAGCGGGGGTTGAGCAGTTCTTC
>TRBV6-1|-|-|TRBJ2-7
CASSGRVTKSYEQYF
TGTGCCAGCAGTGGGCGGGTAACGAAATCCTACGAGCAGTACTTC
>TRBV2|-|once|TRBJ1-5
CASSEIQRQPQHF
TGTGCCAGCAGTGAAATCCAGCGGCAGCCCCAGCATTTT
>TRBV4-2|TRBD2|-|TRBJ2-1
CASSQGTSGNNEQFF
TGTGCCAGCAGCCAAGGGACTAGCGGAAACAATGAGCAGTTCTTC
>TRBV7-8|TRBD1|-|TRBJ1-1
CASSSRGEAFF
TGTGCCAGCAGCTCCAGGGGGGAAGCTTTCTTT
>TRBV30|-|-|TRBJ2-1
CAWSEGPSFPYNEQFF
TGTGCCTGGAGTGAGGGACCCTCTTTCCCCTACAATGAGCAGTTCTTC
>TRBV7-9|-|-|TRBJ1-6
CAGRRGYRAHF
TGTGCCGGTCGAAGGGGCTACCGAGCCCACTTT
>TRBV14|-|-|TRBJ1-3
CASSTGGNTIYF
TGTGCCAGCAGTACAGGGGGAAACACCATATATTTT